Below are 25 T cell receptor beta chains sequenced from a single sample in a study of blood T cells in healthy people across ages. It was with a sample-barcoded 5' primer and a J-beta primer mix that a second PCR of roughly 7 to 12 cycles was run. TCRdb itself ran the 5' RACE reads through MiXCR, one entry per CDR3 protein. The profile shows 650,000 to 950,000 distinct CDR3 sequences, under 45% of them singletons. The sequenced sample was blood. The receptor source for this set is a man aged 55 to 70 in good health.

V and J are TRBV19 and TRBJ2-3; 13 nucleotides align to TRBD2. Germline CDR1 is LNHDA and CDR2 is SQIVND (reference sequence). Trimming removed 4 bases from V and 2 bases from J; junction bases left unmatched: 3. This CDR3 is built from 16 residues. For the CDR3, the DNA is TGTGCCAGTAGTACCGGGACTAGCGGGGACACAGATACGCAGTATTTT. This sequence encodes CASSTGTSGDTDTQYF.

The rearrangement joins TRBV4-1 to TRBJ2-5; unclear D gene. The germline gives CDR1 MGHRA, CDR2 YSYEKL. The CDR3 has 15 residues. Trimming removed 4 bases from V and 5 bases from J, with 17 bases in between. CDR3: CASSLQPGPRETQYF. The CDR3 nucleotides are TGCGCCAGCAGCCTACAACCAGGACCGAGGGAGACCCAGTACTTC.

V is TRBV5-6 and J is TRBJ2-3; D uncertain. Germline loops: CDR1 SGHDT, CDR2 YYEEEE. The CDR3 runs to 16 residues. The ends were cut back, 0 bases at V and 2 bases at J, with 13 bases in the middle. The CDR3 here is CASSLEPILITDTQYF. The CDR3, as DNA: TGTGCCAGCAGCTTGGAGCCAATTCTGATCACAGATACGCAGTATTTT.

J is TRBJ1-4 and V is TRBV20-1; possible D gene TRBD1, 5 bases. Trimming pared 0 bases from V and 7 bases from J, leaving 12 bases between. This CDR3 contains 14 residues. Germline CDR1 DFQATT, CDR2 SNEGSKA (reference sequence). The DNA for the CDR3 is TGCAGTGCTAGAGATGACAGCACCGTTGAAAAACTGTTTTTT. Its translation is CSARDDSTVEKLFF.

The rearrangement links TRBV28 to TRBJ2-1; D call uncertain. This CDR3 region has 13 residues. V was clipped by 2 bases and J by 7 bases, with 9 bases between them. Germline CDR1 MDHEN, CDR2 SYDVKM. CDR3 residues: CASSLGNENEQFF. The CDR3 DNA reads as TGTGCCAGCAGTTTAGGCAACGAAAATGAGCAGTTCTTC.

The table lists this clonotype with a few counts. CDR3 nucleotides: TGTGCCAGCAGCATACAGGGTCGAGATGAGCAGTTCTTC. Translation gives CASSIQGRDEQFF. The rearrangement links TRBV9 to TRBJ2-1; a weak D match, TRBD1 (6 bases). The germline V gene encodes CDR1 SGDLS and CDR2 YYNGEE. CDR3 length: 13 amino acids. The V end lost 4 bases, the J end lost 8 bases, and 13 bases lay between the germline ends.

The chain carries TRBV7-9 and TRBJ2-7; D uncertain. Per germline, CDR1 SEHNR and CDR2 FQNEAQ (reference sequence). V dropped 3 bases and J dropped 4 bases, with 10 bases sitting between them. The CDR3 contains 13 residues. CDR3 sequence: CASSFDPSYEQYF. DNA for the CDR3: TGTGCCAGCAGCTTTGATCCATCATACGAGCAGTACTTC.

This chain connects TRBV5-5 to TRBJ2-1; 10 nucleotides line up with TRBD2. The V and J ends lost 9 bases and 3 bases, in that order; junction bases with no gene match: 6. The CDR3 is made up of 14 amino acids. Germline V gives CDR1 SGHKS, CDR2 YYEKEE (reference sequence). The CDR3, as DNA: TGTGCCACTATGGGACTAGCGAACTACAATGAGCAGTTCTTC. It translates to CATMGLANYNEQFF.

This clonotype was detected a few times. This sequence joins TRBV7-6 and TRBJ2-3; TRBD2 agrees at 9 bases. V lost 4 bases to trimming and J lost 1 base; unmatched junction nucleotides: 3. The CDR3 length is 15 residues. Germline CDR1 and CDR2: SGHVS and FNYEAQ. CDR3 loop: CASSSIAGGTDTQYF. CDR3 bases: TGTGCCAGCAGCTCCATAGCGGGGGGCACAGATACGCAGTATTTT. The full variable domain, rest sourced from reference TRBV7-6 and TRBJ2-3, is GAGVSQSPRYKVTKRGQDVALRCDPISGHVSLYWYRQALGQGPEFLTYFNYEAQQDKSGLPNDRFSAERPEGSISTLTIQRTEQRDSAMYRCASSSIAGGTDTQYFGPGTRLTVL.

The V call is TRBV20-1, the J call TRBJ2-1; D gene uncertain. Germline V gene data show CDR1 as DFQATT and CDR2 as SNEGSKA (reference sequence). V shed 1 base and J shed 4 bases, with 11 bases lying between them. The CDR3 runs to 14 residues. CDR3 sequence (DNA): TGCAGTGCTAGAGGCTCTAAGGGTTACAATGAGCAGTTCTTC. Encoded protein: CSARGSKGYNEQFF.

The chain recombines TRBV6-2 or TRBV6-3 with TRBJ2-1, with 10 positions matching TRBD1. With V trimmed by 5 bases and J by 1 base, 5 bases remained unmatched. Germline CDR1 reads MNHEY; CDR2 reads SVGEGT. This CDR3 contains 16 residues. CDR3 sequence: CASSRRQGASYNEQFF. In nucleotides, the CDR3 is TGTGCCAGCAGTCGTAGACAGGGGGCTTCCTACAATGAGCAGTTCTTC.

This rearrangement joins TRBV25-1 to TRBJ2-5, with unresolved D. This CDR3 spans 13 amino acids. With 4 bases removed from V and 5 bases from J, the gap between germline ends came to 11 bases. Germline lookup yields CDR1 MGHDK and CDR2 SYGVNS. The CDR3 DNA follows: TGTGCCAGCAGTGCTATGGGCTCGGAGACCCAGTACTTC. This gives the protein CASSAMGSETQYF.

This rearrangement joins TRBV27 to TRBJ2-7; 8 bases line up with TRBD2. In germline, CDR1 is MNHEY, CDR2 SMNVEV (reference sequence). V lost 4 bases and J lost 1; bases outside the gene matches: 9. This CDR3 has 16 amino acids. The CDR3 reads CASSSRSGGRSYEQYF. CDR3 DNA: TGTGCCAGCAGTTCAAGGTCGGGGGGGCGTTCCTACGAGCAGTACTTC.

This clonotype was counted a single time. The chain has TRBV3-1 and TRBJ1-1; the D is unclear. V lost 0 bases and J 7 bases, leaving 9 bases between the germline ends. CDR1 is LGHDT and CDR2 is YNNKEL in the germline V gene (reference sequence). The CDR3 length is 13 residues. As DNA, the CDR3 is TGTGCCAGCAGCCAAGAGGGGTCGATTGAAGCTTTCTTT. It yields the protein CASSQEGSIEAFF.

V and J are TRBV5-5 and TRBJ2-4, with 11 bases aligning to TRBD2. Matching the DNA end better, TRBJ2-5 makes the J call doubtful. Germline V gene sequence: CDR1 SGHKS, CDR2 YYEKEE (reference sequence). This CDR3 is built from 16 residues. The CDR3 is CASSLAPSGGLETQYF. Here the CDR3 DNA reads TGTGCCAGCAGCTTGGCCCCTAGCGGGGGGTTAGAGACCCAGTACTTC.

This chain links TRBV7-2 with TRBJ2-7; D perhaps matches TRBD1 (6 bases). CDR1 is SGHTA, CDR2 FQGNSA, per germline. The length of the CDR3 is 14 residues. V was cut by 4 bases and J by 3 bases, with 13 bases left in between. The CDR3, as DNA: TGTGCCAGCAGCTCAAACAGGGCGCACTACGAGCAGTACTTC. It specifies CASSSNRAHYEQYF.

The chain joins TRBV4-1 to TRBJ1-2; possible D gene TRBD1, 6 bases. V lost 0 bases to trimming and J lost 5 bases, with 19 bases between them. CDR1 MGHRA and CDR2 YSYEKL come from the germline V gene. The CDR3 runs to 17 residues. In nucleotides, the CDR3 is TGCGCCAGCAGCCAAGAAGCAAGTTTAGGGGGGGGATATGGCTACACCTTC. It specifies CASSQEASLGGGYGYTF.

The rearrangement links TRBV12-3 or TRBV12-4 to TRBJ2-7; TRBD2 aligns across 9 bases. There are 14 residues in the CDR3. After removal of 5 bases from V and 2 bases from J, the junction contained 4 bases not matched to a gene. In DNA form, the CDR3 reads TGTGCCAGCAGTATTGCTAGCGGGGCCTACGAGCAGTACTTC. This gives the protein CASSIASGAYEQYF.

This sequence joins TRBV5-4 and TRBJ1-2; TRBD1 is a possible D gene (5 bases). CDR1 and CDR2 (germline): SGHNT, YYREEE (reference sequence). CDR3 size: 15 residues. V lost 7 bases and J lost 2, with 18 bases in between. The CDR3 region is CASYRGADANYGYTF. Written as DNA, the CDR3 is TGTGCCAGCTACCGAGGGGCGGACGCGAACTATGGCTACACCTTC. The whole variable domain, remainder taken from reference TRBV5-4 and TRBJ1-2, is ETGVTQSPTHLIKTRGQQVTLRCSSQSGHNTVSWYQQALGQGPQFIFQYYREEENGRGNFPPRFSGLQFPNYSSELNVNALELDDSALYLCASYRGADANYGYTFGSGTRLTVV.

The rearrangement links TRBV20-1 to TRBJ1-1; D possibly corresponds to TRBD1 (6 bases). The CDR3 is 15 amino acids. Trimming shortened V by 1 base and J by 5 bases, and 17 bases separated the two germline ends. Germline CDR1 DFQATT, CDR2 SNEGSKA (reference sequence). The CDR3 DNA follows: TGCAGTGCTAGAGGAGCGGGACACCTGGGAACTGAAGCTTTCTTT. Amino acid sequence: CSARGAGHLGTEAFF.

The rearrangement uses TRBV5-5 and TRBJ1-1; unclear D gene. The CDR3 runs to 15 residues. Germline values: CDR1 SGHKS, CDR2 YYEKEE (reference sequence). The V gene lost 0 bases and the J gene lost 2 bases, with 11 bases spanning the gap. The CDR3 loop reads CASSLGGTGNTEAFF. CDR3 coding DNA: TGTGCCAGCAGCTTGGGGGGAACGGGCAACACTGAAGCTTTCTTT. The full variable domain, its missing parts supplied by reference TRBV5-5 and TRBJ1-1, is DAGVTQSPTHLIKTRGQQVTLRCSPISGHKSVSWYQQVLGQGPQFIFQYYEKEERGRGNFPDRFSARQFPNYSSELNVNALLLGDSALYLCASSLGGTGNTEAFFGQGTRLTVV.

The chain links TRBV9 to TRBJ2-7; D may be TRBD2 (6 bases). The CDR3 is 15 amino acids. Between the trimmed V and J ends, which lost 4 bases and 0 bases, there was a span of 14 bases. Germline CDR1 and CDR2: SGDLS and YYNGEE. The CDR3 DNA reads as TGTGCCAGCAGCTCCCGCCGGGACTTCTCCTACGAGCAGTACTTC. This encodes CASSSRRDFSYEQYF.

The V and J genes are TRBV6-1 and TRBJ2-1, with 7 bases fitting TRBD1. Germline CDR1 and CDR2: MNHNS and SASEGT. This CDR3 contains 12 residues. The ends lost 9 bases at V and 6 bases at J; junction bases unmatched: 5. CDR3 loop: CASHRGSNEQFF. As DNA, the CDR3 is TGTGCCAGTCACAGGGGTAGCAATGAGCAGTTCTTC.

CDR3 loop: CASSLGSVAGTYNEQFF. Written as DNA, the CDR3 is TGTGCCAGCAGCTTAGGCTCCGTAGCGGGGACCTACAATGAGCAGTTCTTC. The J gene is TRBJ2-1, the V gene TRBV7-6; TRBD2 agrees at 8 bases. Germline V gene lookup returns CDR1 SGHVS and CDR2 FNYEAQ. After removal of 1 base from V and 2 bases from J, the junction contained 7 bases not matched to a gene. The CDR3 is 17 residues long.

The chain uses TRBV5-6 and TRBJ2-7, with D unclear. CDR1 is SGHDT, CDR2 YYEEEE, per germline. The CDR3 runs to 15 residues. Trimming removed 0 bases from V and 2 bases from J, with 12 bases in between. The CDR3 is CASSLAQQYTYEQYF. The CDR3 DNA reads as TGTGCCAGCAGCTTGGCCCAACAGTATACCTACGAGCAGTACTTC.